This T cell receptor beta chain stems from a study of T cells in Graves' hyperthyroidism and ophthalmopathy. In its sample, this clonotype was seen once. The CDR3 length is 19 residues. V dropped 6 bases and J dropped 5 bases, with 29 bases sitting between them. Germline CDR1 and CDR2: WNHNN and SYGVQD (reference sequence). RNA transcripts served as the template for amplifying TCR beta CDR3 regions. The HTBI primer set served for first-round RT-PCR of the TCR CDR3. TCRdb reprocessed the multiplex PCR reads with MiXCR, giving one entry per CDR3 protein. In the table there are 660,000 or so distinct CDR3 sequences, 45% of which are singletons.

This chain joins TRBV10-1 and TRBJ1-5; the D is unclear. Specimen: peripheral blood or thyroid tissue (not recorded which). This clonotype was sampled from an adult man with Graves' disease, either hyperthyroidism or ophthalmopathy (not recorded which). CDR3 in amino acids: CASSQDSGGVGRWDQPQHF. CDR3 nucleotides: TGCGCCAGCAGCCAAGATTCGGGAGGTGTCGGCAGGTGGGATCAGCCCCAGCATTTT.